The 6 T cell receptor beta chains presented below share a single source sample, sequenced in a study of blood T cell repertoires in COVID-19. Assay: immunoSEQ multiplex PCR; the TCRdb copy retains only in-frame clones and omits some. The sample carries about 180,000 clones, about 90% recorded once. Sequencing used peripheral blood. These receptors all stem from a man aged 70 or older with active or convalescent COVID-19.

The V and J genes are TRBV6-5 and TRBJ1-1; D gene unclear. The V end was cut by 3 bases, the J end by 3 bases, with 8 bases between. Germline loops: CDR1 MNHEY, CDR2 SVGAGI. CDR3 length equals 13 residues. The CDR3 sequence: CASSYRLDTEAFF. Written as DNA, the CDR3 is TGTGCCAGCAGTTATCGGTTGGACACTGAAGCTTTCTTT.

The chain has TRBV7-8 and TRBJ2-5; tentative D call: TRBD1 (6 bases). The germline V gene has CDR1 SGHVS and CDR2 FQNEAQ. V was shortened by 6 bases and J by 2 bases, with 10 bases between the two germline ends. This CDR3 is built from 13 residues. The CDR3 spells CASSPDRQETQYF. The CDR3, as DNA: TGTGCCAGCAGTCCGGACAGACAAGAGACCCAGTACTTC.

J is TRBJ2-1 and V is TRBV6-6, with TRBD2 matching 14 bases. With V trimmed by 6 bases and J by 7 bases, 2 bases remained unmatched. The CDR3 covers 14 residues. The germline V gene has CDR1 MNHNY and CDR2 SVGAGI (reference sequence). In DNA, the CDR3 is TGTGCCAGCAGGACTAGCGGGAGGGTAAATGAGCAGTTCTTC. Translation: CASRTSGRVNEQFF.

The table lists this clone with a few counts. The J gene is TRBJ2-5, the V gene TRBV4-1, with 9 bases matching TRBD2. J lost 2 bases, V lost 5 bases, and 12 bases had no gene match. The CDR3 contains 17 residues. Germline CDR1 MGHRA, CDR2 YSYEKL. The CDR3 spells CASSKGGSGRPQETQYF. The CDR3 region has the DNA TGCGCCAGCAGCAAAGGGGGTAGCGGGAGACCACAAGAGACCCAGTACTTC.

This clone was detected only a few times. V usage is TRBV18 and J usage is TRBJ2-1; 10 bases fit TRBD1. Unmatched junction bases numbered 6, after V lost 0 bases and J lost 10 bases. CDR1 is KGHSH and CDR2 is LQKENI in the germline V gene. This CDR3 spans 15 amino acids. The CDR3 coding sequence is TGTGCCAGCTCACCACCGGGACAGGGGACGAAGGAGCAGTTCTTC. Its translation: CASSPPGQGTKEQFF.

This chain joins TRBV27 and TRBJ2-1, with D maybe TRBD1 (5 bases). Trimming shortened V by 3 bases and J by 2 bases, and 14 bases separated the two germline ends. The CDR3 totals 16 residues. The germline CDR1 and CDR2 sequences are MNHEY and SMNVEV (reference sequence). The DNA for the CDR3 is TGTGCCAGCAGTTTGAAGGGGCCCAGGGCCTACAATGAGCAGTTCTTC. It translates to CASSLKGPRAYNEQFF.